This entry describes one T cell receptor beta chain. The ends were cut back, 6 bases at V and 0 bases at J, with 21 bases in the middle. The CDR3 is 17 amino acids. The germline V gene has CDR1 LNHDA and CDR2 SQIVND (reference sequence). TCRdb called the RT-PCR reads again in MiXCR, with one record for every CDR3 protein. The table lists fewer than 800,000 distinct CDR3 sequences, approximately 14% of them singletons. Sequencing was carried out using memory CD4+ T cells from blood. The TCR originated in a female donor in good health, serving as a healthy control. The rearrangement joins TRBV19 to TRBJ2-7; D possibly corresponds to TRBD2 (6 bases). Written as DNA, the CDR3 is TGTGCCAGTAGCCATCGATCGTCGGGACTGAGCTCCTACGAGCAGTACTTC. This translates into CASSHRSSGLSSYEQYF.